Listed below are T cell receptor beta chains from one sample, sequenced in a study of T-cell reconstitution after alpha-beta-depleted transplantation in children. Each CDR3 protein is one row after TCRdb ran MiXCR on the PCR reads. There are 150,000 to 200,000 distinct CDR3 sequences in the sample; around 10% occur only once, and over 10% lies in the top ten. This specimen consisted of PBMCs, obtained before TCRalphabeta/CD19-depleted stem cell transplant. Receptors were obtained from a boy aged 2 to 9 with acute myeloid leukemia, due to receive a stem cell transplant. CDR3s include the opening cysteine and the closing phenylalanine or tryptophan. A D gene is named only where the DNA matches it firmly. The size of a clone is reported for some rows only, either as once, few or many, or as a class for expanded clones.

TRBV7-9	17	.	many	TRBJ2-4	CASSLVIADLAKNIQYF	TGTGCCAGCAGCTTAGTAATAGCGGACTTAGCCAAAAACATTCAGTACTTC
TRBV20-1	11	.	many	TRBJ1-2	CSARGGGGYTF	TGCAGTGCTAGAGGTGGAGGGGGCTACACCTTC
TRBV7-7	14	TRBD1	many	TRBJ2-3	CASSTGTGGDTQYF	TGTGCCAGCAGTACCGGGACAGGGGGAGATACGCAGTATTTT
TRBV3-1	14	TRBD1	.	TRBJ2-1	CATCQPGQNNEQFF	TGTGCCACCTGCCAGCCGGGACAGAACAATGAGCAGTTCTTC
TRBV10-1	14	.	.	TRBJ2-1	CASSEFVGDNEQFF	TGCGCCAGCAGTGAGTTCGTAGGGGACAATGAGCAGTTCTTC
TRBV9	15	.	many	TRBJ2-7	CASSVTGSAAYEQYF	TGTGCCAGCAGCGTAACAGGGTCGGCGGCATACGAGCAGTACTTC
TRBV27	15	.	many	TRBJ2-6	CASTSGRVGANVLTF	TGTGCCAGCACCTCCGGGCGAGTTGGGGCCAACGTCCTGACTTTC
TRBV20-1	15	.	many	TRBJ2-3	CSASRRRLSTDTQYF	TGCAGTGCTAGTCGGCGGCGACTGAGCACAGATACGCAGTATTTT
TRBV20-1	15	.	many	TRBJ2-2	CSAPDPGPSGGELFF	TGCAGTGCCCCGGATCCGGGTCCCTCGGGCGGGGAGCTGTTTTTT
TRBV11-2	14	.	many	TRBJ2-7	CASSLGPRTYEQYF	TGTGCCAGCAGCTTAGGTCCGCGTACCTACGAGCAGTACTTC
TRBV5-1	16	.	many	TRBJ2-2	CASSLGQGWNTGELFF	TGCGCCAGCAGCTTGGGCCAGGGATGGAACACCGGGGAGCTGTTTTTT
TRBV5-1	14	TRBD1	.	TRBJ1-1	CASSGGTGVTEAFF	TGCGCCAGCAGCGGGGGGACAGGGGTGACTGAAGCTTTCTTT
TRBV5-6	12	.	many	TRBJ2-1	CASSSISNEQFF	TGTGCCAGCAGCTCGATATCCAATGAGCAGTTCTTC
TRBV4-1	16	TRBD1	many	TRBJ2-5	CASSGRTGGLQETQYF	TGCGCCAGCAGCGGACGGACAGGGGGGTTACAAGAGACCCAGTACTTC
TRBV28	16	.	many	TRBJ2-6	CASSLEAGSGANVLTF	TGTGCCAGCAGTTTAGAGGCGGGCTCTGGGGCCAACGTCCTGACTTTC
TRBV12-3/TRBV12-4	15	TRBD1	.	TRBJ1-3	CAGSYGQVSGNTIYF	TGTGCCGGCAGTTACGGACAGGTCTCTGGAAACACCATATATTTT
TRBV20-1	15	.	many	TRBJ2-5	CSARDPLLGGETQYF	TGCAGTGCTAGAGATCCCCTCTTAGGGGGGGAGACCCAGTACTTC
TRBV2	17	TRBD2	many	TRBJ2-5	CASSAGLAGGFQETQYF	TGTGCCAGCAGTGCGGGACTAGCGGGAGGTTTCCAAGAGACCCAGTACTTC
TRBV5-1	15	.	many	TRBJ1-2	CASSLYTGSNYGYTF	TGCGCCAGCAGCTTGTACACAGGATCCAACTATGGCTACACCTTC
TRBV12-3/TRBV12-4	17	TRBD1	many	TRBJ1-6	CASSQANSGTANSPLHF	TGTGCCAGCAGTCAAGCGAATTCCGGGACAGCTAATTCACCCCTCCACTTT
TRBV6-4	15	TRBD2	many	TRBJ2-1	CASSSLAGGHNEQFF	TGTGCCAGCAGTTCCCTAGCGGGGGGGCACAATGAGCAGTTCTTC
TRBV5-1	16	.	many	TRBJ1-2	CASSLDTVNLYDGYTF	TGCGCCAGCAGCTTGGATACAGTCAACCTCTACGATGGCTACACCTTC
TRBV20-1	11	.	many	TRBJ1-2	CSAFWGDGYTF	TGCAGTGCTTTTTGGGGGGATGGCTACACCTTC
TRBV7-2	16	.	many	TRBJ1-2	CASSPMDPGGGYGYTF	TGTGCCAGCAGCCCCATGGATCCCGGGGGTGGGTATGGCTACACCTTC
TRBV7-2	15	.	many	TRBJ2-1	CASSLGSSAYNEQFF	TGTGCCAGCAGCTTAGGGTCTAGCGCCTACAATGAGCAGTTCTTC
TRBV7-2	14	.	many	TRBJ2-3	CASSLGASTDTQYF	TGTGCCAGCAGCTTAGGAGCAAGCACAGATACGCAGTATTTT
TRBV29-1	11	.	many	TRBJ2-5	CSVQRRETQYF	TGCAGCGTCCAGCGCAGAGAGACCCAGTACTTC
TRBV9	13	.	many	TRBJ1-1	CASSEVENTEAFF	TGTGCCAGCAGCGAAGTCGAGAACACTGAAGCTTTCTTT
TRBV7-2	16	TRBD2	.	TRBJ2-1	CASSLSMRELFNEQFF	TGTGCCAGCAGCTTAAGTATGCGGGAGTTGTTCAATGAGCAGTTCTTC
TRBV29-1	13	.	many	TRBJ1-2	CSVEGLGALGYTF	TGCAGCGTTGAGGGTCTGGGGGCGCTTGGCTACACCTTC
TRBV5-1	13	.	many	TRBJ2-3	CASSLAHTDTQYF	TGCGCCAGCAGCTTGGCTCACACAGATACGCAGTATTTT
TRBV27	17	TRBD2	medium-sized	TRBJ2-3	CASSSPWTSGSTDTQYF	TGTGCCAGCAGTTCCCCATGGACTAGCGGAAGCACAGATACGCAGTATTTT
TRBV29-1	11	.	few	TRBJ2-5	CSVHGQETQYF	TGCAGCGTCCATGGTCAAGAGACCCAGTACTTC
TRBV25-1	11	.	many	TRBJ1-2	CASTYRDGYTF	TGTGCCAGCACTTACAGGGATGGCTACACCTTC
TRBV5-5	13	.	many	TRBJ2-2	CASRRLNTGELFF	TGTGCCAGCCGTCGGCTGAACACCGGGGAGCTGTTTTTT
TRBV10-3	14	TRBD2	many	TRBJ2-2	CAIATSGNTGELFF	TGTGCCATTGCGACTAGCGGGAACACCGGGGAGCTGTTTTTT
TRBV5-1	13	.	many	TRBJ2-1	CASSRALYNEQFF	TGCGCCAGCAGCCGAGCCTTGTACAATGAGCAGTTCTTC
TRBV5-1	13	.	many	TRBJ1-1	CASSLAADTEAFF	TGCGCCAGCAGCTTGGCGGCAGACACTGAAGCTTTCTTT
TRBV20-1	13	.	many	TRBJ1-1	CSALRDENTEAFF	TGCAGTGCTCTTAGGGACGAAAACACTGAAGCTTTCTTT
TRBV20-1	15	.	many	TRBJ2-2	CSASPHSVNTGELFF	TGCAGTGCTAGCCCTCACAGCGTCAACACCGGGGAGCTGTTTTTT
TRBV7-2	13	.	many	TRBJ2-1	CASSPKLVDEQFF	TGTGCCAGCAGCCCCAAACTAGTAGATGAGCAGTTCTTC
TRBV6-1	15	.	few	TRBJ2-5	CASSPTNVKGAARYF	TGTGCCAGCAGCCCTACCAACGTTAAAGGGGCGGCCCGGTACTTC
TRBV3-1	14	.	many	TRBJ1-1	CASSQDVLNTEAFF	TGTGCCAGCAGCCAAGACGTCTTGAACACTGAAGCTTTCTTT
TRBV7-9	14	TRBD1	few	TRBJ2-1	CASSLADRGNEQFF	TGTGCCAGCAGCTTGGCCGACAGGGGGAATGAGCAGTTCTTC
TRBV20-1	14	TRBD2	many	TRBJ2-3	CSGRDGRRTDTQYF	TGCAGTGGGAGGGACGGGAGGAGGACAGATACGCAGTATTTT
TRBV3-1	15	TRBD2	.	TRBJ2-5	CASSTGTSGRETQYF	TGTGCCAGCAGTACCGGGACTAGCGGGAGAGAGACCCAGTACTTC
TRBV7-3	16	.	many	TRBJ2-1	CASSLGLAGSYNEQFF	TGTGCCAGCAGCTTGGGGCTCGCGGGATCCTACAATGAGCAGTTCTTC
TRBV29-1	13	TRBD1	many	TRBJ1-2	CSVYQGAYNGYTF	TGCAGCGTTTATCAGGGGGCCTACAATGGCTACACCTTC
TRBV5-1	15	TRBD1	few	TRBJ1-6	CASSLEGAVWSPLHF	TGCGCCAGCAGCTTGGAGGGGGCGGTCTGGTCACCCCTCCACTTT
TRBV2	15	TRBD2	many	TRBJ2-1	CASSPAGVSYNEQFF	TGTGCCAGCAGTCCAGCGGGGGTCTCCTACAATGAGCAGTTCTTC
TRBV21-1	17	.	few	TRBJ1-5	CASSKARKKQGGQPQHF	TGTGCCAGCAGCAAAGCGCGGAAAAAGCAGGGTGGGCAGCCCCAGCATTTT
TRBV7-8	15	TRBD2	many	TRBJ2-1	CASSLAGGPRHEQFF	TGTGCCAGCAGCCTAGCGGGAGGGCCGCGTCATGAGCAGTTCTTC
TRBV6-4	15	.	many	TRBJ2-2	CASSEARDNTGELFF	TGTGCCAGCAGTGAAGCCCGGGATAACACCGGGGAGCTGTTTTTT
TRBV12-3/TRBV12-4	13	.	many	TRBJ1-2	CASSTGPGYGYTF	TGTGCCAGCAGCACCGGACCGGGCTATGGCTACACCTTC
TRBV11-2	15	.	many	TRBJ2-5	CASSLLGGVGETQYF	TGTGCCAGCAGCTTACTGGGGGGCGTGGGGGAGACCCAGTACTTC
TRBV14	12	.	many	TRBJ2-7	CASSQDLREQYF	TGTGCCAGCAGCCAAGATCTGCGGGAGCAGTACTTC
TRBV7-6	18	TRBD1	many	TRBJ2-1	CASSPHHPRTGGYNEQFF	TGTGCCAGCAGCCCCCATCATCCACGGACAGGGGGCTACAATGAGCAGTTCTTC
TRBV10-2	16	.	few	TRBJ1-5	CASSDARGRLNQPQHF	TGCGCCAGCAGTGACGCGAGGGGGAGACTCAATCAGCCCCAGCATTTT
TRBV7-2	15	.	many	TRBJ2-1	CASSLASSTYNEQFF	TGTGCCAGCAGCTTAGCGTCCTCAACCTACAATGAGCAGTTCTTC